Below are 8 T cell receptor beta chains sequenced from a single sample in a study of blood T cell repertoires in COVID-19. Sequenced by immunoSEQ multiplex PCR; TCRdb stores in-frame clones only, minus some. The sample shows about 200,000 clones, 86% of them seen only once. Specimen: peripheral blood. These TCRs come from a man aged 30 to 45 who had recovered from COVID-19.

The gene calls are TRBV19 and TRBJ1-5; TRBD1 matches 8 bases. The CDR3 is made up of 15 amino acids. The V and J ends lost 7 bases and 4 bases, in that order; junction bases with no gene match: 9. Germline V CDR1 and CDR2: LNHDA, SQIVND (reference sequence). The CDR3 region is CASTTDRGRNQPQHF. CDR3 DNA: TGTGCCAGTACCACCGACAGGGGTCGAAATCAGCCCCAGCATTTT.

This clone came up a few times. The CDR3 loop is CASSLVQGDTEAFF. The CDR3 DNA reads TGTGCCAGCAGTCTAGTACAGGGAGACACTGAAGCTTTCTTT. V gene TRBV7-9 combines with J gene TRBJ1-1; D might be TRBD1 (6 bases). CDR3 length: 14 residues. From germline, CDR1 is SEHNR and CDR2 FQNEAQ (reference sequence). The V gene lost 6 bases and the J gene lost 3 bases, with 14 bases spanning the gap.

The chain recombines TRBV18 with TRBJ2-1; D may be TRBD1 (7 bases). Germline loops: CDR1 KGHSH, CDR2 LQKENI. The V and J ends lost 0 bases and 4 bases respectively, with 10 bases between them. The CDR3 has 15 residues. The CDR3 loop reads CASSPPQGGYNEQFF. The DNA for the CDR3 is TGTGCCAGCTCACCACCTCAGGGGGGATACAATGAGCAGTTCTTC.

The chain couples TRBV5-5 to TRBJ2-1, with 8 bases lining up with TRBD1. Germline-derived CDR1 and CDR2 are SGHKS and YYEKEE (reference sequence). J was trimmed by 1 base and V by 5 bases; bases with no gene match: 8. The CDR3 runs to 16 residues. This CDR3 reads CASSPRTGRSYNEQFF. CDR3 nucleotide sequence: TGTGCCAGCAGTCCCCGGACAGGGCGATCCTACAATGAGCAGTTCTTC.

This chain connects TRBV15 to TRBJ1-5; TRBD1 agrees at 8 bases. CDR3 length equals 14 residues. Germline values: CDR1 LNHNV, CDR2 YYDKDF (reference sequence). Trimming took 8 bases from V and 5 from J; bases not matched to a gene: 8. CDR3 loop: CATSGQGAYQPQHF. As DNA, the CDR3 is TGTGCCACCTCAGGACAGGGAGCCTATCAGCCCCAGCATTTT.

The rearrangement joins TRBV5-4 to TRBJ2-4; 9 bases agree with TRBD2. The germline V gene has CDR1 SGHNT and CDR2 YYREEE (reference sequence). The V gene end was trimmed by 3 bases and the J gene end by 8 bases; junction bases not matched to a gene: 6. This CDR3 is built from 14 residues. Here the CDR3 DNA reads TGTGCCAGCAGCTCGACTAGCGGCGGGCACATTCAGTACTTC. Its protein product is CASSSTSGGHIQYF.

The gene calls are TRBV6-6 and TRBJ2-6, with D perhaps matching TRBD1 (6 bases). The germline V gene encodes CDR1 MNHNY and CDR2 SVGAGI (reference sequence). The CDR3 runs to 15 residues. The V and J ends lost 3 bases and 4 bases respectively, with 10 bases between them. CDR3 amino acids: CASSYTGFGANVLTF. CDR3 nucleotide sequence: TGTGCCAGCAGTTATACAGGGTTCGGGGCCAACGTCCTGACTTTC.

This clone was detected only once. This chain links TRBV15 with TRBJ1-6, with TRBD1 identical over 9 bases. CDR1 is LNHNV and CDR2 is YYDKDF in the germline V gene (reference sequence). J was trimmed by 10 bases and V by 6 bases; bases with no gene match: 16. The CDR3 loop spans 17 amino acids. CDR3 sequence (DNA): TGTGCCACCAGGACACCGGGACAGGGCGTACAAAAGTCACCCCTCCACTTT. It specifies CATRTPGQGVQKSPLHF.